This T cell receptor (beta chain) was sequenced for a study of Tregs in tolerant kidney transplant recipients. Measured with immunoSEQ multiplex PCR; TCRdb has only the in-frame clones, and not every one. The data contain 35,000 to 55,000 clones, roughly nine tenths of them singletons. The CDR3 length is 15 residues. Trimming took 0 bases from V and 3 from J; bases not matched to a gene: 2. Germline V gives CDR1 SGHRS, CDR2 YFSETQ. This clone was picked up one time. This chain joins TRBV5-1 and TRBJ2-1; 8 nucleotides line up with TRBD2. The receptor's source is a human donor in good health. The material sequenced was Tregs from blood. CDR3 in DNA: TGCGCCAGCAGCTTGGTTGCGGGGGGCTACAATGAGCAGTTCTTC. This codes for CASSLVAGGYNEQFF.